This T cell receptor beta chain appears in the sequencing data of a study of cytomegalovirus exposure and HLA in healthy donors. Background on the study: Researchers found that about 82% of about 400 genotyped donors fell within the Caucasian-associated ancestry cluster.

V was cut by 1 base and J by 11 bases, with 24 bases left in between. This CDR3 region has 17 residues. From germline, CDR1 is SGHTA and CDR2 FQGNSA. PCR was performed using 60 Vbeta and 13 Jbeta primers. Assay: immunoSEQ multiplex PCR; the TCRdb copy retains only in-frame clones and omits some. This table has roughly 140,000 clones, roughly 80% appearing once. This clone was seen a single time. The TCR originated in a female donor in good health and CMV-seronegative. Sequencing used PBMCs. The rearrangement joins TRBV7-2 to TRBJ1-5; perhaps TRBD1 as D (5 bases). The CDR3 DNA reads TGTGCCAGCAGCTTAGTCGGTACGGGCCCAGGGTCCTGGACCCAGCATTTT. This codes for CASSLVGTGPGSWTQHF.